These 2 T cell receptor beta chains were all obtained from the same sample, sequenced in a study of blood T cell repertoires in COVID-19. The repertoire was sequenced with immunoSEQ multiplex PCR; TCRdb's copy has only in-frame clones and lacks some. The table shows approximately 250,000 clones, with around four fifths occurring only once. The sequencing input was peripheral blood. The receptors originated from a man in his 60s with acute or convalescent COVID-19.

This chain links TRBV2 with TRBJ2-7; TRBD2 matches at 14 bases. J was trimmed by 0 bases and V by 4 bases; bases with no gene match: 14. The CDR3 runs 20 residues. Germline V lookup: CDR1 SNHLY, CDR2 FYNNEI. This CDR3 reads CASSVPPGAGLAGVSYEQYF. The CDR3 coding sequence is TGTGCCAGCAGTGTTCCCCCTGGGGCGGGACTAGCGGGAGTCTCCTACGAGCAGTACTTC.

The chain employs TRBV5-1 and TRBJ1-2, with 9 bases identical to TRBD1. With 7 bases clipped from V and 0 bases from J, the junction kept 7 bases outside the gene matches. Germline CDR1 reads SGHRS; CDR2 reads YFSETQ. The CDR3 has 15 residues. The CDR3 protein is CASSLGTGTNYGYTF. The CDR3 nucleotides read TGCGCCAGCTCACTAGGGACAGGGACTAACTATGGCTACACCTTC.